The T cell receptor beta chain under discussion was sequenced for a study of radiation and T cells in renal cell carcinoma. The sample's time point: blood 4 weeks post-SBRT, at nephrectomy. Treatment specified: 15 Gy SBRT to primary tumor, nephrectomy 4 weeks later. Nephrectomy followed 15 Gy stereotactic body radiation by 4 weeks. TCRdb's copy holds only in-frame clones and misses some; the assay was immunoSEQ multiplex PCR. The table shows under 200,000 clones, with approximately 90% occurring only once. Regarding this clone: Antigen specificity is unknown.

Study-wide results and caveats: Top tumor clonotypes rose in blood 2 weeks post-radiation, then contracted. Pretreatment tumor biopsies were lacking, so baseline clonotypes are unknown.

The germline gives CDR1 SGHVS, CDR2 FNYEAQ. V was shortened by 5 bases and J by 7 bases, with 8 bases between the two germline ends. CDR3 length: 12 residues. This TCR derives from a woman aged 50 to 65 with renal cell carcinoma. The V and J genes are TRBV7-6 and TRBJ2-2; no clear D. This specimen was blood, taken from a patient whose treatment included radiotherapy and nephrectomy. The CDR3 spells CASSPRSGELFF. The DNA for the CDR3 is TGTGCCAGCAGCCCCCGGAGCGGGGAGCTGTTTTTT.